This section outlines one TCR beta chain sequence together with its context. The protocol was immunoSEQ multiplex PCR, while the TCRdb copy is restricted to in-frame clones and leaves out a portion. This sample has roughly 250,000 clones, with about 89% found just once. Germline V gene sequence: CDR1 SQVTM, CDR2 ANQGSEA. The CDR3 contains 13 residues. Trimming removed 1 base at V and 3 bases at J, with 9 bases between. The sample belongs to a study of blood T cell repertoires in COVID-19. Study-level background: The cDNA or gDNA used as material had been derived from T cells, B-cell-depleted T cells, or PBMCs.

This TCR was recovered from a man aged 35-49 years who had recovered from COVID-19. This chain connects TRBV29-1 to TRBJ1-1; D unresolved. The sequenced sample was PBMCs or T cells enriched from blood (not recorded which). In DNA form, the CDR3 reads TGCAGCGTTGAAGCGATGTTAGACACTGAAGCTTTCTTT. The encoded protein is CSVEAMLDTEAFF.